A selection of T cell receptor beta chains follows, all from one sample in a study of T cells after posttransplantation cyclophosphamide. Only in-frame clones appear in the TCRdb table, and some are missing; sequencing was by immunoSEQ multiplex PCR. Found here are 14,000 or so clones, under 85% of them singletons; the top ten hold approximately 1.2%. The sequenced sample was memory CD4+ T cells sorted from PBMCs. The receptors come from a man aged 50-60 years. Both conserved end residues are part of each CDR3. Fields, in order: J gene, D gene, clone size, V gene, CDR3 protein, CDR3 DNA. The D gene is left open where the match is weak. Size tells how often a clone was seen (once, few, many) or the class of an expanded clone, and some rows leave it out.

J: TRBJ1-2
D: TRBD1
size: -
V: TRBV4-1
CDR3: CASNSPASTGGILRGYTF
DNA: TGCGCCAGCAACTCCCCCGCATCTACAGGGGGAATCCTTCGTGGCTACACCTTC

J: TRBJ1-1
D: -
size: few
V: TRBV18
CDR3: CASSPAQNTEAFF
DNA: TGTGCCAGCTCACCGGCACAGAACACTGAAGCTTTCTTT

J: TRBJ2-5
D: -
size: -
V: TRBV7-8
CDR3: CASSWGVAETQYF
DNA: TGTGCCAGCAGCTGGGGGGTAGCGGAGACCCAGTACTTC

J: TRBJ2-6
D: -
size: -
V: TRBV29-1
CDR3: CSVAGANVLTF
DNA: TGCAGCGTTGCAGGGGCCAACGTCCTGACTTTC

J: TRBJ2-6
D: TRBD1
size: once
V: TRBV4-3
CDR3: CASSPRTGNSGANVLTF
DNA: TGCGCCAGCAGCCCTCGGACAGGAAACTCTGGGGCCAACGTCCTGACTTTC

J: TRBJ1-3
D: -
size: -
V: TRBV11-1
CDR3: CASSKGLGNTIYF
DNA: TGTGCCAGCAGCAAGGGACTTGGAAACACCATATATTTT

J: TRBJ2-5
D: TRBD1
size: -
V: TRBV5-5
CDR3: CASSRQGFSEETQYF
DNA: TGTGCCAGCAGCCGACAGGGGTTTAGCGAAGAGACCCAGTACTTC

J: TRBJ1-2
D: -
size: -
V: TRBV15
CDR3: CATSIWPGEYGYTF
DNA: TGTGCCACCAGCATCTGGCCAGGGGAATATGGCTACACCTTC

J: TRBJ2-7
D: TRBD1
size: -
V: TRBV2
CDR3: CASKRGGSHEQYF
DNA: TGTGCCAGCAAGAGAGGGGGCAGCCACGAGCAATACTTC

J: TRBJ2-5
D: TRBD2
size: -
V: TRBV7-2
CDR3: CASSSGLAQETQYF
DNA: TGTGCCAGCAGCTCCGGACTAGCGCAAGAGACCCAGTACTTC

J: TRBJ2-7
D: TRBD2
size: -
V: TRBV9
CDR3: CASSVGRTSGSYEQYF
DNA: TGTGCCAGCAGCGTAGGTAGGACTAGCGGCTCCTACGAGCAGTACTTC

J: TRBJ2-3
D: -
size: -
V: TRBV4-1
CDR3: CASSQQLGADTQYF
DNA: TGCGCCAGCAGCCAACAGTTGGGCGCAGATACGCAGTATTTT

J: TRBJ2-2
D: TRBD2
size: -
V: TRBV7-9
CDR3: CASSFSGGVSTGELFF
DNA: TGTGCCAGCAGCTTTAGCGGGGGGGTCAGCACCGGGGAGCTGTTTTTT

J: TRBJ2-3
D: TRBD1
size: -
V: TRBV29-1
CDR3: CSARQGLGDTQYF
DNA: TGCAGCGCCCGACAGGGTCTGGGAGATACGCAGTATTTT

J: TRBJ2-5
D: TRBD1
size: -
V: TRBV2
CDR3: CASSTRQGAGTQYF
DNA: TGTGCCAGCAGTACTAGACAGGGGGCTGGTACCCAGTACTTC

J: TRBJ2-7
D: TRBD2
size: -
V: TRBV7-2
CDR3: CASSPPGLADKQYF
DNA: TGTGCCAGTAGCCCCCCCGGCCTAGCGGACAAACAGTACTTC

J: TRBJ1-3
D: -
size: -
V: TRBV5-1
CDR3: CASSLAGSSRVYF
DNA: TGCGCCAGCAGCTTGGCCGGGTCGTCCCGGGTATATTTT

J: TRBJ1-1
D: -
size: -
V: TRBV28
CDR3: CASSLGAIYTEAFF
DNA: TGTGCCAGCAGTTTAGGGGCGATCTACACTGAAGCTTTCTTT

J: TRBJ1-2
D: TRBD1
size: -
V: TRBV20-1
CDR3: CSAGRGSGYTF
DNA: TGCAGTGCAGGCAGGGGGTCTGGCTACACCTTC

J: TRBJ1-5
D: -
size: -
V: TRBV6-1
CDR3: CASSDPRRGSNQPQHF
DNA: TGTGCCAGCAGTGATCCACGTCGGGGGAGCAATCAGCCCCAGCATTTT

J: TRBJ2-7
D: -
size: -
V: TRBV2
CDR3: CASSETLPYEQYF
DNA: TGTGCCAGCAGTGAAACTCTTCCATACGAGCAGTACTTC

J: TRBJ2-5
D: -
size: -
V: TRBV2
CDR3: CASVRQQETQYF
DNA: TGTGCCAGCGTACGACAGCAAGAGACCCAGTACTTC

J: TRBJ2-1
D: TRBD2
size: -
V: TRBV10-3
CDR3: CAISEGSGGAYNEQFF
DNA: TGTGCCATCAGTGAGGGGAGCGGGGGGGCCTACAATGAGCAGTTCTTC

J: TRBJ1-1
D: -
size: -
V: TRBV25-1
CDR3: CASSESGGAYTEAFF
DNA: TGTGCCAGCAGTGAATCTGGCGGAGCCTACACTGAAGCTTTCTTT

J: TRBJ2-3
D: -
size: -
V: TRBV11-2
CDR3: CASSLYGGVTDTQYF
DNA: TGTGCCAGCAGCTTATACGGCGGGGTCACAGATACGCAGTATTTT

J: TRBJ1-5
D: -
size: few
V: TRBV30
CDR3: CAWSLEDNQPQHF
DNA: TGTGCCTGGAGTCTTGAGGACAATCAGCCCCAGCATTTT

J: TRBJ1-6
D: TRBD1
size: -
V: TRBV28
CDR3: CASSRQGRQTGNSPLHF
DNA: TGTGCCAGCAGCAGACAGGGACGGCAAACGGGGAATTCACCCCTCCACTTT

J: TRBJ2-1
D: TRBD2
size: -
V: TRBV5-6
CDR3: CASSLFWSGGAPEQFF
DNA: TGTGCCAGCAGCTTGTTTTGGAGCGGGGGGGCACCTGAGCAGTTCTTC

J: TRBJ1-1
D: -
size: medium-sized
V: TRBV10-1
CDR3: CASSRGTEAFF
DNA: TGCGCCAGCAGTAGAGGAACTGAAGCTTTCTTT

J: TRBJ1-2
D: -
size: few
V: TRBV19
CDR3: CASSWGGAFGYTF
DNA: TGTGCCAGTAGCTGGGGGGGCGCATTTGGCTACACCTTC

J: TRBJ1-2
D: -
size: -
V: TRBV30
CDR3: CAWTAQDYGYTF
DNA: TGTGCCTGGACGGCACAGGACTATGGCTACACCTTC

J: TRBJ1-2
D: TRBD1
size: -
V: TRBV5-6
CDR3: CAWTKDRGYGYTF
DNA: TGTGCCTGGACGAAGGACAGGGGTTATGGCTACACCTTC

J: TRBJ2-3
D: TRBD2
size: -
V: TRBV19
CDR3: CASSTGLASTQYF
DNA: TGTGCCAGTAGTACGGGACTAGCTAGTACGCAGTATTTT

J: TRBJ2-7
D: TRBD1
size: -
V: TRBV27
CDR3: CASRTARGRSIYEQYF
DNA: TGTGCCAGCAGGACAGCCAGGGGGAGAAGCATCTACGAGCAGTACTTC

J: TRBJ2-1
D: -
size: -
V: TRBV18
CDR3: CASSPDSPIEQFF
DNA: TGTGCCAGCTCACCCGACTCTCCGATTGAGCAGTTCTTC

J: TRBJ2-3
D: -
size: few
V: TRBV29-1
CDR3: CSAAEAGLGVDTQYF
DNA: TGCAGCGCCGCCGAAGCGGGTTTAGGGGTAGATACGCAGTATTTT

J: TRBJ1-4
D: -
size: -
V: TRBV7-8
CDR3: CASSSGGWWGEKLFF
DNA: TGTGCCAGCAGCTCGGGAGGGTGGTGGGGGGAAAAACTGTTTTTT

J: TRBJ2-7
D: TRBD2
size: -
V: TRBV5-1
CDR3: CASSSTSVPPYEQYF
DNA: TGCGCCAGCAGCTCGACTAGCGTCCCTCCTTACGAGCAGTACTTC

J: TRBJ2-3
D: TRBD2
size: -
V: TRBV4-2
CDR3: CASSQAGGAGDTQYF
DNA: TGTGCCAGCAGCCAAGCGGGGGGGGCAGGAGATACGCAGTATTTT

J: TRBJ2-3
D: TRBD2
size: once
V: TRBV7-8
CDR3: CASVRTSGARDTQYF
DNA: TGTGCCAGCGTGAGGACTAGCGGGGCCAGAGATACGCAGTATTTT

J: TRBJ2-2
D: -
size: -
V: TRBV7-8
CDR3: CASSSKGLAFRGGELFF
DNA: TGTGCCAGCAGCTCTAAAGGACTTGCTTTTCGGGGCGGGGAGCTGTTTTTT

J: TRBJ2-5
D: -
size: -
V: TRBV11-2
CDR3: CASSSELSGKGGTQYF
DNA: TGTGCCAGCAGCTCGGAGCTCAGCGGGAAGGGGGGGACCCAGTACTTC

J: TRBJ1-1
D: -
size: -
V: TRBV7-8
CDR3: CASSFLATHIGKTEAFF
DNA: TGTGCCAGCAGCTTCCTGGCCACCCACATCGGGAAAACTGAAGCTTTCTTT

J: TRBJ2-7
D: TRBD2
size: -
V: TRBV12-5
CDR3: CASGLVRFSGEPYEQYF
DNA: TGTGCTAGTGGTTTGGTACGGTTTAGCGGGGAACCCTACGAGCAGTACTTC

J: TRBJ2-3
D: TRBD2
size: few
V: TRBV7-3
CDR3: CASSRSGGAATQYF
DNA: TGTGCCAGCAGCCGTAGCGGGGGGGCGGCTACGCAGTATTTT

J: TRBJ2-7
D: -
size: -
V: TRBV2
CDR3: CASSLDYEQYF
DNA: TGTGCCAGCTCCCTAGACTACGAGCAGTACTTC

J: TRBJ2-2
D: -
size: -
V: TRBV14
CDR3: CASSQARGWTGELFF
DNA: TGTGCCAGCAGCCAAGCAAGGGGATGGACCGGGGAGCTGTTTTTT

J: TRBJ2-4
D: TRBD2
size: few
V: TRBV6-1
CDR3: CASSESGADKNIQYF
DNA: TGTGCCAGCAGTGAAAGCGGGGCCGACAAAAACATTCAGTACTTC

J: TRBJ2-3
D: -
size: -
V: TRBV6-5
CDR3: CASSYQKGADTQYF
DNA: TGTGCCAGCAGTTACCAGAAAGGGGCAGATACGCAGTATTTT

J: TRBJ2-1
D: -
size: -
V: TRBV6-1
CDR3: CASSEGSAGFSEQFF
DNA: TGTGCCAGCAGTGAAGGGTCAGCAGGATTCAGTGAGCAGTTCTTC

J: TRBJ1-6
D: -
size: -
V: TRBV30
CDR3: CAWSTGLTSPLHF
DNA: TGTGCCTGGAGTACAGGGTTAACTTCACCCCTCCACTTT

J: TRBJ2-7
D: -
size: once
V: TRBV11-1
CDR3: CASSFAGSGEQYF
DNA: TGTGCCAGCAGCTTTGCGGGTTCTGGAGAGCAGTACTTC

J: TRBJ2-7
D: TRBD2
size: -
V: TRBV6-5
CDR3: CASRPLAGPTYEQYF
DNA: TGTGCCAGCAGACCACTAGCGGGTCCCACCTACGAGCAGTACTTC